Included here is one TCR beta chain sequence, with context. Its antigen is currently unknown. Measured with immunoSEQ multiplex PCR; TCRdb has only the in-frame clones, and not every one. The sample holds about 300,000 clones, 67% seen once. V dropped 7 bases and J dropped 10 bases, with 16 bases sitting between them. The length of the CDR3 is 12 residues. CDR1 and CDR2 (germline): MDHEN, SYDVKM. The sample comes from a study of cytotoxic CD8 clonotypes in ibrutinib-treated CLL. At the level of the study: The patient breakdown showed about ten relapsed/refractory and around 16 treatment-naive cases, with approximately 18 IGHV unmutated. The sample average was 255,043 productive templates and 85,000 to 95,000 productive rearrangements.

Study-level results: At the start, clonality exceeded age-matched healthy donors and followed circulating CD8+ T-cell counts. Clonality was elevated at ibrutinib response and had returned toward baseline at progression.

The sequencing here drew on PBMCs, taken after 36 months of ibrutinib treatment. The source of this sequence is a human donor with chronic lymphocytic leukemia. The gene calls are TRBV28 and TRBJ1-1; no firm D call. The CDR3 DNA reads TGTGCCAGCACCGCGACCGCGGAGGTAGCTTTCTTT. Translated, it gives CASTATAEVAFF.